The rows below give T cell receptor beta chains drawn from one sample of a study of blood T cells in healthy people across ages. TCRdb analysed the 5' RACE reads with MiXCR anew, one entry per CDR3 protein. The table includes 700,000 or so distinct CDR3 sequences, 40% to 45% detected once. The source material was blood. These receptors all come from an elderly man in good health. Each CDR3 is given with its conserved first and last residue. Each record gives: CDR3 protein, CDR3 DNA, clone size, J gene, D gene, V gene, CDR3 length. A D gene is named only where the DNA matches it firmly. Expanded clones get a size class; other rows say once, few or many, or leave the size out.

cdr3_aa: CAISSSGGPPADTQYF
cdr3_nt: TGTGCCATCAGTTCTAGCGGGGGGCCCCCCGCAGATACGCAGTATTTT
clone_size: few
j_call: TRBJ2-3
d_call: TRBD2
v_call: TRBV10-3
cdr3_length: 16

cdr3_aa: CSASVGTRAGELFF
cdr3_nt: TGCAGTGCCTCCGTGGGGACCCGGGCCGGGGAGCTGTTTTTT
clone_size: -
j_call: TRBJ2-2
d_call: -
v_call: TRBV20-1
cdr3_length: 14

cdr3_aa: CASSPSSLSGGNYEQYF
cdr3_nt: TGTGCCAGCAGTCCGAGTTCGCTAAGCGGGGGAAACTACGAGCAGTACTTC
clone_size: -
j_call: TRBJ2-7
d_call: TRBD2
v_call: TRBV6-2/TRBV6-3
cdr3_length: 17

cdr3_aa: CASSLMGLQSYEQYF
cdr3_nt: TGTGCCAGCAGTCTCATGGGACTCCAGTCCTACGAGCAGTACTTC
clone_size: -
j_call: TRBJ2-7
d_call: -
v_call: TRBV27
cdr3_length: 15

cdr3_aa: CAWSYRKNYGYTF
cdr3_nt: TGTGCCTGGAGCTACAGGAAAAACTATGGCTACACCTTC
clone_size: -
j_call: TRBJ1-2
d_call: -
v_call: TRBV30
cdr3_length: 13

cdr3_aa: CSAREDRGLPDEQYF
cdr3_nt: TGCAGTGCTAGAGAAGACAGGGGCCTCCCCGACGAGCAGTACTTC
clone_size: -
j_call: TRBJ2-7
d_call: TRBD1
v_call: TRBV20-1
cdr3_length: 15

cdr3_aa: CASSTDGLGGANVLTF
cdr3_nt: TGCGCCAGCAGCACAGACGGGCTGGGGGGGGCCAACGTCCTGACTTTC
clone_size: few
j_call: TRBJ2-6
d_call: -
v_call: TRBV5-1
cdr3_length: 16

cdr3_aa: CASSESVVETQYF
cdr3_nt: TGCGCCAGCAGTGAGTCCGTGGTGGAGACCCAGTACTTC
clone_size: many
j_call: TRBJ2-5
d_call: -
v_call: TRBV10-1
cdr3_length: 13

cdr3_aa: CSARGQGNTGELFF
cdr3_nt: TGCAGTGCTAGGGGGCAGGGGAACACCGGGGAGCTGTTTTTT
clone_size: -
j_call: TRBJ2-2
d_call: -
v_call: TRBV20-1
cdr3_length: 14

cdr3_aa: CASSRLAGTFNEQYF
cdr3_nt: TGTGCCAGCAGTAGACTAGCGGGTACTTTCAATGAGCAGTACTTC
clone_size: few
j_call: TRBJ2-7
d_call: TRBD2
v_call: TRBV6-2/TRBV6-3
cdr3_length: 15

cdr3_aa: CAWSWGRGHNEQFF
cdr3_nt: TGTGCCTGGAGTTGGGGACGGGGACACAATGAGCAGTTCTTC
clone_size: -
j_call: TRBJ2-1
d_call: -
v_call: TRBV30
cdr3_length: 14

cdr3_aa: CASSSVSLYEQYF
cdr3_nt: TGTGCCAGCAGTTCCGTCTCCCTCTACGAGCAGTACTTC
clone_size: -
j_call: TRBJ2-7
d_call: -
v_call: TRBV12-3/TRBV12-4
cdr3_length: 13

cdr3_aa: CASSQAGQKSYEQYF
cdr3_nt: TGCGCCAGCAGCCAAGCGGGACAGAAATCCTACGAGCAGTACTTC
clone_size: few
j_call: TRBJ2-7
d_call: TRBD1
v_call: TRBV4-1
cdr3_length: 15

cdr3_aa: CASSPGDRVTYNEQFF
cdr3_nt: TGTGCCAGCAGCCCCGGAGACAGGGTGACCTACAATGAGCAGTTCTTC
clone_size: -
j_call: TRBJ2-1
d_call: TRBD1
v_call: TRBV6-2/TRBV6-3
cdr3_length: 16

cdr3_aa: CASSTAGGSPLHF
cdr3_nt: TGTGCCAGCAGTACGGCAGGGGGGTCACCCCTCCACTTT
clone_size: -
j_call: TRBJ1-6
d_call: TRBD1
v_call: TRBV25-1
cdr3_length: 13

cdr3_aa: CASSLAGGVDTQYF
cdr3_nt: TGTGCCAGCAGTTTAGCGGGAGGGGTAGATACGCAGTATTTT
clone_size: few
j_call: TRBJ2-3
d_call: TRBD2
v_call: TRBV12-3/TRBV12-4
cdr3_length: 14

cdr3_aa: CSPTVNASTDTQYF
cdr3_nt: TGCAGCCCGACAGTTAACGCTAGCACAGATACGCAGTATTTT
clone_size: few
j_call: TRBJ2-3
d_call: -
v_call: TRBV29-1
cdr3_length: 14

cdr3_aa: CASSPGHPAPYEQYF
cdr3_nt: TGCGCCAGCAGCCCAGGACACCCAGCCCCCTACGAGCAGTACTTC
clone_size: -
j_call: TRBJ2-7
d_call: -
v_call: TRBV5-1
cdr3_length: 15

cdr3_aa: CASTERGTSYEQYF
cdr3_nt: TGTGCCAGCACGGAGAGAGGCACTTCCTACGAGCAGTACTTC
clone_size: few
j_call: TRBJ2-7
d_call: -
v_call: TRBV2
cdr3_length: 14

cdr3_aa: CASSGQPNTEAFF
cdr3_nt: TGCGCCAGCAGCGGACAGCCAAACACTGAAGCTTTCTTT
clone_size: -
j_call: TRBJ1-1
d_call: -
v_call: TRBV5-1
cdr3_length: 13

cdr3_aa: CSAAMGTGGETQYF
cdr3_nt: TGCAGTGCTGCAATGGGGACCGGGGGAGAGACCCAGTACTTC
clone_size: -
j_call: TRBJ2-5
d_call: -
v_call: TRBV20-1
cdr3_length: 14

cdr3_aa: CSASRDSSLTQYF
cdr3_nt: TGCAGTGCTTCCCGGGACTCCTCACTGACCCAGTACTTC
clone_size: -
j_call: TRBJ2-5
d_call: -
v_call: TRBV20-1
cdr3_length: 13

cdr3_aa: CASRWTGVGGELFF
cdr3_nt: TGTGCCAGCAGGTGGACAGGGGTGGGCGGGGAGCTGTTTTTT
clone_size: -
j_call: TRBJ2-2
d_call: TRBD1
v_call: TRBV27
cdr3_length: 14

cdr3_aa: CASSFSASGVNTGELFF
cdr3_nt: TGCGCCAGCAGCTTCTCTGCTAGCGGGGTGAACACCGGGGAGCTGTTTTTT
clone_size: -
j_call: TRBJ2-2
d_call: TRBD2
v_call: TRBV5-1
cdr3_length: 17

cdr3_aa: CASSKEGERGFQYF
cdr3_nt: TGTGCCAGCAGCAAAGAGGGGGAACGGGGTTTTCAGTACTTC
clone_size: few
j_call: TRBJ2-4
d_call: -
v_call: TRBV21-1
cdr3_length: 14

cdr3_aa: CSAMDRMNTEAFF
cdr3_nt: TGCAGTGCGATGGACAGGATGAACACTGAAGCTTTCTTT
clone_size: -
j_call: TRBJ1-1
d_call: TRBD1
v_call: TRBV20-1
cdr3_length: 13

cdr3_aa: CASSFWTGAEQYF
cdr3_nt: TGTGCCAGCAGCTTCTGGACAGGGGCCGAGCAGTACTTC
clone_size: -
j_call: TRBJ2-7
d_call: TRBD1
v_call: TRBV5-6
cdr3_length: 13

cdr3_aa: CASRGTSGSAQYF
cdr3_nt: TGTGCCAGCAGAGGGACTAGCGGGTCTGCGCAGTATTTT
clone_size: few
j_call: TRBJ2-3
d_call: TRBD2
v_call: TRBV14
cdr3_length: 13

cdr3_aa: CASSIRQGGGANVLTF
cdr3_nt: TGTGCCAGCAGTATACGACAGGGTGGCGGGGCCAACGTCCTGACTTTC
clone_size: few
j_call: TRBJ2-6
d_call: TRBD1
v_call: TRBV6-5
cdr3_length: 16

cdr3_aa: CASSFNGKGIQYF
cdr3_nt: TGTGCCAGCAGCTTCAACGGGAAGGGCATTCAGTACTTC
clone_size: -
j_call: TRBJ2-4
d_call: -
v_call: TRBV11-3
cdr3_length: 13

cdr3_aa: CNTYRGELLYYTF
cdr3_nt: TGCAACACCTACAGGGGTGAATTACTTTACTACACCTTC
clone_size: many
j_call: TRBJ1-2
d_call: TRBD1
v_call: TRBV29-1
cdr3_length: 13

cdr3_aa: CSASLGEYEQYF
cdr3_nt: TGCAGTGCCTCCCTAGGGGAATACGAGCAGTACTTC
clone_size: few
j_call: TRBJ2-7
d_call: -
v_call: TRBV20-1
cdr3_length: 12

cdr3_aa: CATGRQGDQPQHF
cdr3_nt: TGTGCCACCGGGAGACAGGGGGATCAGCCCCAGCATTTT
clone_size: -
j_call: TRBJ1-5
d_call: TRBD1
v_call: TRBV15
cdr3_length: 13

cdr3_aa: CASSQQRGGRETQYF
cdr3_nt: TGTGCCAGCAGCCAACAGCGGGGGGGCCGGGAGACCCAGTACTTC
clone_size: few
j_call: TRBJ2-5
d_call: TRBD2
v_call: TRBV3-1
cdr3_length: 15

cdr3_aa: CASSLEGVGHTQYF
cdr3_nt: TGTGCCAGCAGCTTAGAAGGGGTGGGACATACGCAGTATTTT
clone_size: few
j_call: TRBJ2-3
d_call: -
v_call: TRBV7-2
cdr3_length: 14

cdr3_aa: CASSFRTGRTDTQYF
cdr3_nt: TGTGCCAGCAGCTTCCGGACAGGCCGCACAGATACGCAGTATTTT
clone_size: many
j_call: TRBJ2-3
d_call: TRBD1
v_call: TRBV7-2
cdr3_length: 15

cdr3_aa: CSARDLLKAGENSPLHF
cdr3_nt: TGCAGTGCTAGAGATCTGTTGAAGGCAGGGGAAAATTCACCCCTCCACTTT
clone_size: -
j_call: TRBJ1-6
d_call: -
v_call: TRBV20-1
cdr3_length: 17

cdr3_aa: CASSNIYEQYF
cdr3_nt: TGTGCCAGCAGTAACATCTACGAGCAGTACTTC
clone_size: -
j_call: TRBJ2-7
d_call: -
v_call: TRBV12-3/TRBV12-4
cdr3_length: 11

cdr3_aa: CASSPRARGNYGYTF
cdr3_nt: TGTGCCAGCAGCCCCCGAGCCAGGGGCAACTATGGCTACACCTTC
clone_size: few
j_call: TRBJ1-2
d_call: -
v_call: TRBV11-2
cdr3_length: 15

cdr3_aa: CASSQDSLEGNEQFF
cdr3_nt: TGTGCTAGCAGCCAAGATAGTCTAGAAGGCAATGAGCAGTTCTTC
clone_size: -
j_call: TRBJ2-1
d_call: -
v_call: TRBV14
cdr3_length: 15

cdr3_aa: CASSLSDRGDNEQFF
cdr3_nt: TGTGCCAGCAGCTTAAGTGACAGGGGGGACAATGAGCAGTTCTTC
clone_size: -
j_call: TRBJ2-1
d_call: TRBD1
v_call: TRBV11-2
cdr3_length: 15